This T cell receptor beta chain was profiled in a study of a mutant IDH1 vaccine in newly diagnosed glioma. General study results and limits: Detectable vaccine-induced immune responses arose in around 93% of patients.

Worth noting for this clone: As yet, its antigen is unknown.

Assay: immunoSEQ multiplex PCR; the TCRdb copy retains only in-frame clones and omits some. The sample carries about 36,000 clones, roughly 89% recorded once. In germline, CDR1 is SGHVS, CDR2 FQNEAQ. Losses at the gene ends were 3 bases for V and 4 bases for J; bases not matched to a gene: 10. The CDR3 consists of 16 residues. Time point given: baseline, week 1 (first vaccination visit). The treatment denotes: pre-vaccination baseline after standard-of-care therapy. This material consisted of PBMCs, taken from a glioma patient treated with radiotherapy, temozolomide or both. The chain is built from TRBV7-8 and TRBJ2-7; 9 bases are shared with TRBD1. This receptor was obtained from a man aged 18 to 35 with glioma. CDR3: CASSFRSGTGLYEQYF. CDR3 coding DNA: TGTGCCAGCAGCTTCAGGTCAGGGACAGGGTTATACGAGCAGTACTTC.